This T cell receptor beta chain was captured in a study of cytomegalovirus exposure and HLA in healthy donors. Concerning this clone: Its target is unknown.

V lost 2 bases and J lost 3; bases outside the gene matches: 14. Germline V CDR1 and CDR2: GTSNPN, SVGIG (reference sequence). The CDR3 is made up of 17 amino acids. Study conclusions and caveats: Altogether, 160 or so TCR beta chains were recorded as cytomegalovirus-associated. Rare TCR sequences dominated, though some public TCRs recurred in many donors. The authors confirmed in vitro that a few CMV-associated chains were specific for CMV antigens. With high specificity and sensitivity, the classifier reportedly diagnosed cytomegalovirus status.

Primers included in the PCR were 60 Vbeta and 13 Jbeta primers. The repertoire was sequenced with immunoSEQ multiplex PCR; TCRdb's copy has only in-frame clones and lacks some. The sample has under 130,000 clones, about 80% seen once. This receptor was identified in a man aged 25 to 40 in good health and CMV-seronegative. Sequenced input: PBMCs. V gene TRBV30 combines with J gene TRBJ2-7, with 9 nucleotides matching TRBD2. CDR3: CAWSPWGAGGPNYEQYF. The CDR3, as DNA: TGTGCCTGGAGTCCTTGGGGGGCGGGGGGGCCGAACTACGAGCAGTACTTC.